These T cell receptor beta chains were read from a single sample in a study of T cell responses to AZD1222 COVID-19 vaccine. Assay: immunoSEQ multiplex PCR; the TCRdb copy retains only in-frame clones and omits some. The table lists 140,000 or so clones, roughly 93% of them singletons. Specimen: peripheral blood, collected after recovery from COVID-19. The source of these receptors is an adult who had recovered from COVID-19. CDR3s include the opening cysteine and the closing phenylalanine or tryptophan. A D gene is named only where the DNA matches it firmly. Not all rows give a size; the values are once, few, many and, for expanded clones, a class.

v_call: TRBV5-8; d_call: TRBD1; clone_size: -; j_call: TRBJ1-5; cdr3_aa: CASSLRGLIQPQHF; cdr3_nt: TGTGCCAGCAGCTTGAGGGGGCTGATTCAGCCCCAGCATTTT
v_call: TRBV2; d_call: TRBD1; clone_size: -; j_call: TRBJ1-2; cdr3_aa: CASKGGDYGYTF; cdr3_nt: TGTGCCAGCAAAGGGGGCGACTATGGCTACACCTTC
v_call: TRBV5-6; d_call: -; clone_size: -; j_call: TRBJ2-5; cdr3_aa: CASSSVLRQEETQYF; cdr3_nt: TGTGCCAGCAGCTCGGTGTTGCGGCAGGAAGAGACCCAGTACTTC
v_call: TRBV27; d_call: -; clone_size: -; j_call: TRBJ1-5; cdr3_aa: CASSPFTPNQPQHF; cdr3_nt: TGTGCCAGCAGTCCTTTTACCCCTAATCAGCCCCAGCATTTT
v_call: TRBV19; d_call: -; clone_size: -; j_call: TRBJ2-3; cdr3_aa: CASKDSGSSTDTQYF; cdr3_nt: TGTGCCAGTAAGGATAGCGGCTCTAGCACAGATACGCAGTATTTT
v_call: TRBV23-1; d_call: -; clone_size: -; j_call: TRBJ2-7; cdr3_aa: CASSQITLIYEQYF; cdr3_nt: TGCGCCAGCAGTCAAATAACGTTGATCTACGAGCAGTACTTC
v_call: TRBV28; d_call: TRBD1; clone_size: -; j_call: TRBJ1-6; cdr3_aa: CASSTDRGLASFYNSPLHF; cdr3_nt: TGTGCCAGCAGTACAGACAGGGGGCTTGCGTCCTTTTATAATTCACCCCTCCACTTT
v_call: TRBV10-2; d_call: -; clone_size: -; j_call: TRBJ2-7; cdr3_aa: CASTDGGLEQYF; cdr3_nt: TGCGCCAGCACGGATGGGGGTCTCGAGCAGTACTTC
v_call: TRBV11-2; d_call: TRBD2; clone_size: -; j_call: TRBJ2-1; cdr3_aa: CASSLGVREGLAVHNEQFF; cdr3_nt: TGTGCCAGCAGCTTAGGTGTCAGGGAAGGACTAGCGGTCCACAATGAGCAGTTCTTC
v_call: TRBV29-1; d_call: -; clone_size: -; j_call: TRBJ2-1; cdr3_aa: CSRRHSYNEQFF; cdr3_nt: TGCAGCCGGAGGCACTCCTACAATGAGCAGTTCTTC
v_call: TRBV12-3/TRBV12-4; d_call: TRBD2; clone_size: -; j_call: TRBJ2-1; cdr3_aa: CASRRTSAYEQFF; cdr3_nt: TGTGCCAGCAGGCGGACTAGCGCCTATGAGCAGTTCTTC
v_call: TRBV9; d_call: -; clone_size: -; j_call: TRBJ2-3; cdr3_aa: CASSVGARDRLDTQYF; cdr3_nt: TGTGCCAGCAGCGTAGGAGCGCGGGACAGACTGGATACGCAGTATTTT
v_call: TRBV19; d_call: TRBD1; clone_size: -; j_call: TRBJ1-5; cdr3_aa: CATAQGAGNQPQHF; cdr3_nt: TGTGCCACAGCCCAGGGGGCGGGCAATCAGCCCCAGCATTTT
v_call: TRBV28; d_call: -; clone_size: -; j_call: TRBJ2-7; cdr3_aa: CASSFLSPYGRGEQYF; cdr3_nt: TGTGCCAGCAGTTTTTTAAGCCCATATGGTCGGGGCGAGCAGTACTTC
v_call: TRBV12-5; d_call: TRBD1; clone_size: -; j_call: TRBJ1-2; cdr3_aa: CASGFTGGTGGYTF; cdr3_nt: TGTGCTAGTGGTTTTACAGGGGGTACTGGGGGCTACACCTTC
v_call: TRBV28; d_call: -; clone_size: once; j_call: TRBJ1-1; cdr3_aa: CASSSGGGVEAFF; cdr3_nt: TGTGCCAGCAGTTCCGGGGGGGGAGTTGAAGCTTTCTTT
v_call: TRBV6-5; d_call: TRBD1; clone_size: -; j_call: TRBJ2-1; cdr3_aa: CASSYPGTGEIEQFF; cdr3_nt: TGTGCCAGCAGTTACCCAGGGACAGGGGAAATTGAGCAGTTCTTC
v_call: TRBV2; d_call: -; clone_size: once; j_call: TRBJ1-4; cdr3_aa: CASRGANEKLFF; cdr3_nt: TGTGCCAGCAGGGGAGCTAATGAAAAACTGTTTTTT
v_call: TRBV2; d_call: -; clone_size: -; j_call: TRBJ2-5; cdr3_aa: CASSVGRQSETQYF; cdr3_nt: TGTGCCAGCAGTGTGGGGCGACAGTCAGAGACCCAGTACTTC
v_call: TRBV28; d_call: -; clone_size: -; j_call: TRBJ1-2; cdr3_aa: CASSPSTGSNYGYTF; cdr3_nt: TGTGCCAGCAGTCCATCGACAGGCTCGAACTATGGCTACACCTTC
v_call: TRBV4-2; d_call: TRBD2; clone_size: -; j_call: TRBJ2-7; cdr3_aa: CASSQFGLAAYEQYF; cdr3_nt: TGTGCCAGCAGCCAGTTTGGACTAGCAGCCTACGAGCAGTACTTC
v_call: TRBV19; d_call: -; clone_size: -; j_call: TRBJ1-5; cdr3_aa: CASKYTGAGTSHYSNQPQHF; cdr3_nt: TGTGCCAGCAAGTATACGGGGGCCGGGACTTCTCATTATAGCAATCAGCCCCAGCATTTT
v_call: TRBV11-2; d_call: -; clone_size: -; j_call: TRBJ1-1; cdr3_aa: CASSLEAGEAFF; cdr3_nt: TGTGCCAGCAGCTTAGAGGCCGGGGAGGCTTTCTTT
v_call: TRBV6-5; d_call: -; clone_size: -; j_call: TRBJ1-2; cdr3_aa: CASSRRTASYGYTF; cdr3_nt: TGTGCCAGCAGTCGAAGGACAGCCAGCTATGGCTACACCTTC
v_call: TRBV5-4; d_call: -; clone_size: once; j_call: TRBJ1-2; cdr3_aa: CASSLELRQVPGGYTF; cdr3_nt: TGTGCCAGCAGCTTGGAGTTAAGGCAGGTACCAGGTGGCTACACCTTC
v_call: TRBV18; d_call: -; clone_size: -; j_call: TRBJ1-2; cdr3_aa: CASSPGQGNGGYTF; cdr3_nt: TGTGCCAGCTCACCCGGGCAGGGAAACGGTGGCTACACCTTC
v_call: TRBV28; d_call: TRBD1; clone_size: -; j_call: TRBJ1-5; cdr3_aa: CASSLRTGGTRGNQPQHF; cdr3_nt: TGTGCCAGCAGTTTAAGGACAGGGGGCACGAGAGGCAATCAGCCCCAGCATTTT
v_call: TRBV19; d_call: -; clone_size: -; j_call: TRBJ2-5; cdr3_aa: CASSPGSLFQETQYF; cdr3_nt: TGTGCCAGTAGTCCAGGGAGCCTCTTCCAAGAGACCCAGTACTTC
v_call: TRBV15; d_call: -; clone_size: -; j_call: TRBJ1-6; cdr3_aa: CATSRDRGRPNSPLHF; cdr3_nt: TGTGCCACCAGCAGAGATCGCGGGCGGCCAAATTCACCCCTCCACTTT
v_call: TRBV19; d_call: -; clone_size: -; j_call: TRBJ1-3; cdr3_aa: CASSQGQAFSGNTIYF; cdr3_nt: TGTGCCAGTTCCCAGGGGCAAGCATTCTCTGGAAACACCATATATTTT
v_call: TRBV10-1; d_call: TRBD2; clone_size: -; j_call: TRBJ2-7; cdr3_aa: CASSRAGGTYEQYF; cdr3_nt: TGCGCCAGCAGTAGGGCGGGAGGAACCTACGAGCAGTACTTC
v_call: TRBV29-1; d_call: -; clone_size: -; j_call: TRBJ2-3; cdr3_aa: CSGADRPTDTQYF; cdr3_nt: TGCAGCGGGGCAGACAGGCCCACAGATACGCAGTATTTT
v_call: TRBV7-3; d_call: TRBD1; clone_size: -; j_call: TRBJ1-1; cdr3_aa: CASSRQGVYNTEAFF; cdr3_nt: TGTGCCAGCAGCAGACAGGGGGTTTACAACACTGAAGCTTTCTTT
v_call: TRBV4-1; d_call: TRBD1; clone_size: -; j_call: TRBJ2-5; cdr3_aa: CASSQDGGTAIRTQYF; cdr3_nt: TGCGCCAGCAGCCAAGATGGTGGGACAGCTATTAGGACCCAGTACTTC
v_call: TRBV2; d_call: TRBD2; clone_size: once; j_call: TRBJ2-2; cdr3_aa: CASSRTSPNTGELFF; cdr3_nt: TGTGCCAGCAGCAGGACTAGCCCGAACACCGGGGAGCTGTTTTTT
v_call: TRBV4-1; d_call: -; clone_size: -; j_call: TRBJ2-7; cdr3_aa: CASSQSAGGGSYEQYF; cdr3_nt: TGCGCCAGCAGCCAATCTGCCGGGGGTGGGTCCTACGAGCAGTACTTC
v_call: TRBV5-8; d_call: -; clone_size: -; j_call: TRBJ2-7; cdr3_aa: CASSHTGGVYEQYF; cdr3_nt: TGTGCCAGCAGCCATACAGGGGGGGTCTACGAGCAGTACTTC
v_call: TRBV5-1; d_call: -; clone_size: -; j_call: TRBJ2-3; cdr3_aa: CASRPGTSTDTQYF; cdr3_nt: TGCGCCAGCAGGCCCGGGACGTCGACAGATACGCAGTATTTT
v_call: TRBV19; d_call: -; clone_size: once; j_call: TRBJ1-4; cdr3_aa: CASSLTPTNEKLFF; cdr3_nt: TGTGCCAGTAGTTTAACCCCAACTAATGAAAAACTGTTTTTT
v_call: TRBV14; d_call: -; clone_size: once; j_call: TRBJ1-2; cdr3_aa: CASSVGVGSYTF; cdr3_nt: TGTGCCAGCAGTGTGGGAGTCGGTAGCTACACCTTC
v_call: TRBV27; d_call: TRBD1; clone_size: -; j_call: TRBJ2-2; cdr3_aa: CASSLLGQGADGELFF; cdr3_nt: TGTGCCAGCAGTTTATTGGGACAGGGGGCGGACGGGGAGCTGTTTTTT
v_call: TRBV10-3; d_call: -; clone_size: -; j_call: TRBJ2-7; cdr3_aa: CAISSSYEQYF; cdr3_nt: TGTGCCATCAGTTCCTCCTACGAGCAGTACTTC
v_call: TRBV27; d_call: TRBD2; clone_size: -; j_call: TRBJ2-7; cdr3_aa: CASTLTSGPSMFYEQYF; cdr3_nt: TGTGCCAGCACCCTTACTAGCGGGCCAAGTATGTTCTACGAGCAGTACTTC